A single sample gave rise to the 21 T cell receptor beta chains below, sequenced in a study of glioma-infiltrating T cells. TCR alpha and beta CDR3 regions were amplified from RNA using iRepertoire nested multiplex PCR. MiXCR, applied by TCRdb to the multiplex PCR reads, yields one record per CDR3 protein. Altogether more than 90,000 distinct CDR3 sequences are present, approximately 39% being singletons, with the ten largest covering more than 30%. The specimen was glioma tissue, nonneoplastic brain tissue, or PBMCs (not recorded which). Receptor source: a human donor with low-grade glioma or glioblastoma, undergoing nonglioma brain surgery, or in good health (not recorded which).

The rearrangement joins TRBV15 to TRBJ1-1; D may be TRBD1 (6 bases). This CDR3 has 15 amino acids. The V and J ends lost 5 bases and 0 bases respectively, with 13 bases between them. The germline gives CDR1 LNHNV, CDR2 YYDKDF (reference sequence). The CDR3 nucleotides read TGTGCCACCAGCCAGGGAGGACAGATGAACACTGAAGCTTTCTTT. Residues: CATSQGGQMNTEAFF.

This chain uses TRBV7-9 with TRBJ2-3; TRBD2 matches 8 bases. Germline loops: CDR1 SEHNR, CDR2 FQNEAQ (reference sequence). The junction had 13 bases not matched to a gene; V was cut back by 5 bases and J by 6 bases. This CDR3 is 16 amino acids long. CDR3 protein: CASSLLAGGYTDTQYF. In nucleotides, the CDR3 is TGTGCCAGCAGCCTATTGGCGGGGGGCTACACGGATACGCAGTATTTT.

V gene TRBV6-6 combines with J gene TRBJ2-1, with D maybe TRBD1 (5 bases). Trimming took off 0 bases at V and 8 bases at J, with 5 bases between the two ends. The germline CDR1 and CDR2 sequences are MNHNY and SVGAGI (reference sequence). The length of the CDR3 is 12 residues. CDR3 amino acids: CASSYSGHEQFF. The CDR3 coding sequence is TGTGCCAGCAGTTACTCGGGGCATGAGCAGTTCTTC.

Details on this clonotype: A read error is possible here, since a much larger clone lies one base away. This sequence joins TRBV5-4 and TRBJ2-1; D could derive from TRBD1 or TRBD2 (5 bases each). In germline, CDR1 is SGHNT, CDR2 YYREEE (reference sequence). V dropped 4 bases and J dropped 10 bases, with 12 bases sitting between them. The CDR3 runs 12 residues. CDR3 DNA sequence: TGTGCCAGCAGCCCAGACTGGGACGAGCAGTTCTTC. Protein product: CASSPDWDEQFF.

This clonotype was found many times. The V and J genes are TRBV7-2 and TRBJ2-5; TRBD2 might be the D (7 bases). V gave up 5 bases and J gave up 5 bases, with 12 bases separating them. CDR1 is SGHTA, CDR2 FQGNSA, per germline. The CDR3 has 13 residues. The CDR3 DNA sequence: TGTGCCAGCAGCGGCAGGGGAGGGGAGACCCAGTACTTC. Amino acids: CASSGRGGETQYF.

This clonotype has ten or more counts. The chain links TRBV29-1 to TRBJ1-1; no reliable D call. V gave up 4 bases and J gave up 5 bases, with 8 bases separating them. In germline, CDR1 is SQVTM, CDR2 ANQGSEA. This CDR3 region has 11 residues. CDR3 nucleotides: TGCAGCGTTGTCACGGGAACTGAAGCTTTCTTT. Protein: CSVVTGTEAFF.

This clonotype was recorded at least ten times. V is TRBV6-2 or TRBV6-3 and J is TRBJ2-5; no reliable D call. V was pared by 2 bases and J by 2 bases, with 6 bases between. The CDR3 length is 13 residues. Germline-derived CDR1 and CDR2 are MNHEY and SVGEGT. As DNA, the CDR3 is TGTGCCAGCAGTTACCTATTACAAGAGACCCAGTACTTC. Encoded protein: CASSYLLQETQYF.

This clonotype was seen many times. The J gene is TRBJ2-1, the V gene TRBV4-2; 11 nucleotides agree with TRBD2. CDR1 and CDR2 from the germline V gene are LGHNA and YNFKEQ. This CDR3 contains 18 residues. V gave up 0 bases and J gave up 1 base; unmatched junction bases: 5. CDR3 protein: CASSQDGTSGSSYNEQFF. DNA for the CDR3: TGTGCCAGCAGCCAAGATGGGACTAGCGGAAGTTCCTACAATGAGCAGTTCTTC.

This clonotype was detected many times. V usage is TRBV27 and J usage is TRBJ1-2, with a tentative D call TRBD1 (5 bases). Trimming cost V 7 bases and J 4 bases, with 13 bases left between them. The germline V gene has CDR1 MNHEY and CDR2 SMNVEV (reference sequence). CDR3 length: 13 amino acids. CDR3 DNA: TGTGCCAGCACGCTCAGGGAAGGCTATGGCTACACCTTC. Amino acids: CASTLREGYGYTF.

With respect to this clonotype: Just one base apart from a much larger clone, this may be a read error. The rearrangement uses TRBV5-6 and TRBJ2-3, with unresolved D. The better agreement between TRBJ1-5 and the DNA end casts doubt on the J call. CDR1 and CDR2 from the germline V gene are SGHDT and YYEEEE. The CDR3 has 13 residues. The CDR3 region is CASSRWEIDTQHF. The CDR3 nucleotides are TGTGCCAGCAGCCGTTGGGAGATCGATACGCAGCATTTT.

This clonotype was found many times. The chain joins TRBV7-2 to TRBJ2-3, with D perhaps being TRBD1 or TRBD2 (6 bases each). The CDR3 covers 14 residues. The germline V gene has CDR1 SGHTA and CDR2 FQGNSA. Trimming pared 4 bases from V and 5 bases from J, leaving 13 bases between. The CDR3 nucleotides read TGTGCCAGCAGCTGGGGGCGGGACGGAGATACGCAGTATTTT. Its translation is CASSWGRDGDTQYF.

This clonotype appeared a few times. The J gene is TRBJ1-2, the V gene TRBV29-1; D is uncertain. The ends were cut back, 6 bases at V and 2 bases at J, with 16 bases in the middle. Germline V gene lookup returns CDR1 SQVTM and CDR2 ANQGSEA. The CDR3 runs 14 residues. DNA for the CDR3: TGCAGCGTCGCACGAGGGCGAGAGAACTATGGCTACACCTTC. It is translated as CSVARGRENYGYTF. Complete variable domain (other parts from reference TRBV29-1 and TRBJ1-2): SAVISQKPSRDICQRGTSLTIQCQVDSQVTMMFWYRQQPGQSLTLIATANQGSEATYESGFVIDKFPISRPNLTFSTLTVSNMSPEDSSIYLCSVARGRENYGYTFGSGTRLTVV.

For this clonotype: An end of the junction differs from the germline gene, which may be a read error. The chain employs TRBV6-6 and TRBJ2-3; D unresolved. The CDR3 has 15 amino acids. The V gene's germline CDR1 is MNHNY and CDR2 SVGAGI (reference sequence). The CDR3 reads CASSVGPYRTDKQYF. CDR3 coding DNA: TGTGCCAGCAGTGTCGGGCCATATCGCACAGATAAGCAGTATTTT.

About this clonotype: A much more abundant neighbour one base away suggests this may be a read error. The genes are TRBV29-1 and TRBJ2-5; 8 positions match TRBD2. The CDR3 contains 12 residues. The J segment lost 5 bases and the V segment lost 4 bases, leaving 3 bases of the junction unmatched. Germline assignment: CDR1 SQVTM and CDR2 ANQGSEA. CDR3 residues: CSVVGLGETQYF. Written as DNA, the CDR3 is TGCAGCGTTGTGGGACTAGGCGAGACCCAGTACTTC.

A word on this clonotype: A read error may be the cause here, since a much bigger clone is one base away. The rearrangement links TRBV12-3 or TRBV12-4 to TRBJ2-3; D possibly corresponds to TRBD2 (5 bases). The CDR3 covers 11 residues. This CDR3 is CASSLLDTQNF. The CDR3 DNA sequence: TGTGCCAGCAGCTTACTAGATACGCAGAATTTT.

J is TRBJ1-2 and V is TRBV20-1, with a possible D match to TRBD1 (5 bases). Germline CDR1 DFQATT, CDR2 SNEGSKA (reference sequence). The CDR3 length is 12 residues. CDR3 coding DNA: TGCAGAGCGAGACAGAAGAAATATGGCTACACCTTC. Its translation is CRARQKKYGYTF.

Only a few counts were recorded for this clonotype. A read error is possible here, since a much larger clone lies one base away. This chain joins TRBV2 and TRBJ2-1; D is undetermined. This CDR3 is 14 amino acids long. Germline-derived CDR1 and CDR2 are SNHLY and FYNNEI. Between the trimmed V and J ends, which lost 2 bases and 10 bases, there was a span of 15 bases. Here the CDR3 reads CASSEIEAKWEQFF. The CDR3, as DNA: TGTGCCAGCAGTGAAATCGAGGCGAAATGGGAGCAGTTCTTC.

Worth noting for this clonotype: A much more abundant neighbour one base away suggests this may be a read error. This rearrangement joins TRBV6-1 to TRBJ1-1; TRBD1 aligns across 7 bases. CDR3 length: 13 residues. Looked up from germline, CDR1 is MNHNS and CDR2 is SASEGT. Trimming took 1 base from V and 6 from J; bases not matched to a gene: 2. The CDR3 spells CASSEGQGPEAFF. The CDR3 DNA sequence: TGTGCCAGCAGTGAAGGACAGGGCCCTGAAGCTTTCTTT.

A note on this clonotype: With a much larger clone just one base away, this may be a read error. V usage is TRBV19 and J usage is TRBJ2-6; tentatively, D is TRBD1 (5 bases). Per the germline V gene, CDR1 is LNHDA and CDR2 is SQIVND (reference sequence). The CDR3 runs 16 residues. The CDR3 DNA reads TGTGCCAGTAGTATTCAGAACCTCGGTGGGGCCAACGTCCAGACTTTC. As protein: CASSIQNLGGANVQTF.

This clonotype was found once. As the CDR3 is not closed by the conserved phenylalanine or tryptophan, this likely results from a read error. This chain uses TRBV29-1 with TRBJ2-3; D is perhaps TRBD1 (6 bases). The CDR3 is made up of 14 amino acids. V was trimmed by 1 base and J by 1 base, leaving 9 bases between them. Germline CDR1 is SQVTM and CDR2 is ANQGSEA. The DNA for the CDR3 is TGCAGCGTTGAAGGCAGACAGGGCACAGATACGCAGTATCTT. Translation: CSVEGRQGTDTQYL.

This clonotype was seen ten or more times. The rearrangement links TRBV5-1 to TRBJ2-7; TRBD2 agrees at 8 bases. The CDR3 spans 15 residues. V dropped 0 bases and J dropped 0; count of bases not matched to a gene: 2. The germline V gene has CDR1 SGHRS and CDR2 YFSETQ. The CDR3 reads CASSLVLADSYEQYF. DNA for the CDR3: TGCGCCAGCAGCTTGGTACTAGCGGACTCCTACGAGCAGTACTTC.